The 25 T cell receptor beta chains below all came from one sample that was sequenced in a study of identical twins. TCRdb redid the calling of the 5' RACE reads with MiXCR, one entry per CDR3 protein. The data show about 530,000 distinct CDR3 sequences, more than 20% seen once. These records were also assigned to another study, of yellow fever vaccine responses in identical twins.

Sequencing was carried out using CD4+ T cells sorted from blood. The receptors originated from a woman aged 18-30 years in good health.

In its sample, this clonotype was seen many times. V gene TRBV12-3 or TRBV12-4 combines with J gene TRBJ1-2, with D possibly TRBD1 on 5 matching bases. CDR3 size: 13 residues. Trimming took 5 bases from V and 7 from J, leaving 14 bases between them. As DNA, the CDR3 is TGTGCCAGCAGTCCCATCCAGGGAATTGGCTACACCTTC. Amino acid sequence: CASSPIQGIGYTF.

This clonotype was seen only a few times. Written as DNA, the CDR3 is TGTGCCAGCAGCGGGATGGGAGGGATTCAGTACTTC. This sequence encodes CASSGMGGIQYF. The J gene is TRBJ2-4, the V gene TRBV9, with 7 bases aligning to TRBD2. This CDR3 contains 12 residues. V dropped 3 bases and J dropped 10; count of bases not matched to a gene: 4. The germline gives CDR1 SGDLS, CDR2 YYNGEE.

The rearrangement links TRBV12-3 or TRBV12-4 to TRBJ1-6, with a weak D call TRBD1 (6 bases). The ends were cut back, 6 bases at V and 10 bases at J, with 16 bases in the middle. The CDR3 length is 14 residues. Written as DNA, the CDR3 is TGTGCCAGCAGACCTACAGGGAGGGGATCACCCCTCCACTTT. It specifies CASRPTGRGSPLHF.

The chain has TRBV3-1 and TRBJ2-1, with D tentatively TRBD2 (5 bases). The CDR3 totals 16 residues. V lost 5 bases and J lost 8, with 22 bases in between. CDR1 is LGHDT, CDR2 YNNKEL, per germline (reference sequence). The CDR3 region is CASSAKVTTWNDEQFF. CDR3 in DNA: TGTGCCAGCAGCGCGAAGGTGACTACCTGGAACGATGAGCAGTTCTTC.

The sample holds a few counts of this clonotype. The chain joins TRBV12-3 or TRBV12-4 to TRBJ2-1, with a weak D call TRBD1 (5 bases). V was trimmed by 4 bases and J by 7 bases, leaving 14 bases between them. This CDR3 is 14 amino acids long. CDR3 residues: CASSSLGAKNEQFF. The DNA of the CDR3 is TGTGCCAGCAGTTCTTTAGGGGCGAAAAATGAGCAGTTCTTC.

This clonotype turned up a few times. CDR3 sequence (DNA): TGCGCCAGCAGTAAACTTAGCGGGAGCATCCCAACCGGGGAGCTGTTTTTT. Translation: CASSKLSGSIPTGELFF. The V gene is TRBV4-1, the J gene TRBJ2-2; 9 nucleotides match TRBD2. Germline V gene data show CDR1 as MGHRA and CDR2 as YSYEKL. V shed 6 bases, J shed 5 bases, and the junction held 13 bases outside the gene matches. CDR3 length equals 17 residues.

The V call is TRBV6-1, the J call TRBJ2-7, with D perhaps TRBD1 or TRBD2 (5 bases each). CDR1 is MNHNS, CDR2 SASEGT, per germline. The CDR3 is 14 amino acids. Trimming took 6 bases from V and 7 from J, leaving 19 bases between them. The CDR3 region is CASRRDGTAGEQYF. In DNA, the CDR3 is TGTGCCAGCAGGAGGGACGGGACGGCCGGTGAGCAGTACTTC.

The chain has TRBV20-1 and TRBJ2-7; TRBD2 might be the D (6 bases). The CDR3 has 14 residues. Deletions cut 0 bases from V and 2 bases from J, with 11 bases between. Germline values: CDR1 DFQATT, CDR2 SNEGSKA (reference sequence). CDR3 protein: CSARDGGRTYEQYF. DNA of the CDR3: TGCAGTGCTAGAGATGGGGGGAGGACCTACGAGCAGTACTTC.

The rearrangement uses TRBV2 and TRBJ2-3, with D unresolved. The CDR3 runs 13 residues. The V gene's germline CDR1 is SNHLY and CDR2 FYNNEI. V lost 2 bases and J lost 3, with 6 bases in between. CDR3 protein: CASSEPRTDTQYF. Written as DNA, the CDR3 is TGTGCCAGCAGTGAACCCCGAACAGATACGCAGTATTTT.

The chain couples TRBV4-1 to TRBJ1-6; no reliable D call. Trimming cost V 0 bases and J 7 bases, with 4 bases left between them. The germline CDR1 and CDR2 sequences are MGHRA and YSYEKL. This CDR3 spans 13 amino acids. This chain's CDR3 is CASSQDKNSPLHF. The CDR3 DNA is TGCGCCAGCAGCCAAGACAAAAATTCACCCCTCCACTTT.

This clonotype was picked up a small number of times. The chain employs TRBV29-1 and TRBJ2-1, with D unresolved. CDR1 SQVTM and CDR2 ANQGSEA come from the germline V gene. V was cut by 3 bases and J by 5 bases, with 14 bases left in between. The CDR3 totals 14 residues. The CDR3 sequence is CSVDIRITDNEQFF. In nucleotides, the CDR3 is TGCAGCGTTGATATCAGGATCACAGACAATGAGCAGTTCTTC.

This clonotype has only a few counts. This sequence joins TRBV2 and TRBJ1-5, with TRBD1 as a possible D gene (5 bases). The CDR3 sequence is 14 residues long. Germline lookup yields CDR1 SNHLY and CDR2 FYNNEI. V was clipped by 3 bases and J by 1 base, with 7 bases between them. The CDR3 bases are TGTGCCAGCAGTGAGGGACGCAGCAATCAGCCCCAGCATTTT. Its protein product is CASSEGRSNQPQHF.

The chain links TRBV27 to TRBJ2-1; 11 bases align to TRBD2. The CDR3 has 16 residues. V was pared by 1 base and J by 5 bases, with 4 bases of the junction left unmatched. Germline V gives CDR1 MNHEY, CDR2 SMNVEV (reference sequence). This chain's CDR3 is CASSLWIAGGNNEQFF. CDR3 coding DNA: TGTGCCAGCAGTTTATGGATAGCGGGAGGGAACAATGAGCAGTTCTTC.

Only a few counts were recorded for this clonotype. The rearrangement uses TRBV6-5 and TRBJ1-2; the match to TRBD1 covers 9 bases. Germline CDR1 MNHEY, CDR2 SVGAGI. There are 14 residues in the CDR3. The trim removed 0 bases at V and 7 bases at J, leaving 3 bases unmatched. This CDR3 reads CASSYSQGASGYTF. CDR3 bases: TGTGCCAGCAGTTACTCACAGGGGGCGAGTGGCTACACCTTC.

This clonotype was counted many times. The V gene is TRBV12-3 or TRBV12-4, the J gene TRBJ2-3; 9 bases fit TRBD2. This CDR3 comprises 15 residues. Unmatched junction bases numbered 10, after V lost 5 bases and J lost 7 bases. The CDR3 is CASSDGGAGGHTQYF. CDR3 DNA sequence: TGTGCCAGCAGTGACGGGGGAGCGGGAGGACATACGCAGTATTTT.

This clonotype appeared a few times. The chain links TRBV6-2 or TRBV6-3 to TRBJ1-1; possibly TRBD1 for D (6 bases). This CDR3 contains 14 residues. In germline, CDR1 is MNHEY, CDR2 SVGEGT. V was shortened by 5 bases and J by 2 bases, with 12 bases between the two germline ends. Here the CDR3 DNA reads TGTGCCAGCAGTATAAGGGACACCAACACTGAAGCTTTCTTT. This gives the protein CASSIRDTNTEAFF.

This clonotype was detected many times. One end of the junction varies from germline; a read error may be responsible. V and J are TRBV18 and TRBJ2-7, with a tentative D call TRBD1 (6 bases). CDR3 size: 13 residues. The V gene's germline CDR1 is KGHSH and CDR2 LQKENI. The CDR3 loop is CASSPQGSYEQYF. CDR3 DNA sequence: TGCGCCAGCAGCCCCCAGGGGTCCTACGAGCAGTACTTC. The variable domain in full, completed from reference TRBV18 and TRBJ2-7, reads NAGVMQNPRHLVRRRGQEARLRCSPMKGHSHVYWYRQLPEEGLKFMVYLQKENIIDESGMPKERFSAEFPKEGPSILRIQQVVRGDSAAYFCASSPQGSYEQYFGPGTRLTVT.

J is TRBJ2-5 and V is TRBV29-1; D is undetermined. The CDR3 is 13 residues long. Germline V gene sequence: CDR1 SQVTM, CDR2 ANQGSEA. The V gene lost 6 bases and the J gene lost 3 bases, with 14 bases spanning the gap. CDR3 in DNA: TGCAGCGTCCACAAGACCGGAAAAGAGACCCAGTACTTC. This gives the protein CSVHKTGKETQYF. Supplemented by reference TRBV29-1 and TRBJ2-5, the full variable domain reads SAVISQKPSRDICQRGTSLTIQCQVDSQVTMMFWYRQQPGQSLTLIATANQGSEATYESGFVIDKFPISRPNLTFSTLTVSNMSPEDSSIYLCSVHKTGKETQYFGPGTRLLVL.

Many counts were recorded for this clonotype. The chain has TRBV12-3 or TRBV12-4 and TRBJ1-5; TRBD1 is a possible D gene (5 bases). The CDR3 runs 15 residues. The germline V and J ends were trimmed by 1 base and 4 bases, with 11 bases remaining between them. This CDR3 reads CASSLGGSGNQPQHF. CDR3 nucleotides: TGTGCCAGCAGTTTAGGGGGGTCAGGGAATCAGCCCCAGCATTTT.

This chain joins TRBV12-5 and TRBJ2-7, with D possibly being TRBD1 (5 bases). Germline loops: CDR1 LGHNT, CDR2 FRNRAP. There are 16 residues in the CDR3. V gave up 0 bases and J gave up 3 bases, with 15 bases separating them. The DNA for the CDR3 is TGTGCTAGTGGTTTGGTACAGGTTGTAGGGAACTACGAGCAGTACTTC. As protein: CASGLVQVVGNYEQYF.

The rearrangement uses TRBV5-1 and TRBJ2-1; 12 positions match TRBD2. From germline, CDR1 is SGHRS and CDR2 YFSETQ. V gave up 4 bases and J gave up 5 bases; unmatched junction bases: 10. The CDR3 is 17 residues long. The CDR3 loop reads CASSDLAGGPGNNEQFF. For the CDR3, the DNA is TGCGCCAGCAGCGATCTAGCGGGAGGGCCGGGAAACAATGAGCAGTTCTTC.

V gene TRBV12-3 or TRBV12-4 combines with J gene TRBJ2-2; D may be TRBD2 (5 bases). The CDR3 is 14 residues long. V was trimmed by 9 bases and J by 3 bases, leaving 14 bases between them. The CDR3 DNA follows: TGTGCCAGTCGGAGTCCGGGATACACCGGGGAGCTGTTTTTT. Protein product: CASRSPGYTGELFF.

The rearrangement uses TRBV5-1 and TRBJ2-7; no reliable D call. The germline gives CDR1 SGHRS, CDR2 YFSETQ. The CDR3 runs to 14 residues. Trimming took off 0 bases at V and 2 bases at J, with 9 bases between the two ends. CDR3 bases: TGCGCCAGCAGCTTGGATCGGGCCACCTACGAGCAGTACTTC. It translates to CASSLDRATYEQYF.

This chain links TRBV7-2 with TRBJ2-7, with TRBD2 matching 8 bases. Germline CDR1 is SGHTA and CDR2 is FQGNSA. With 3 bases clipped from V and 2 bases from J, the junction kept 3 bases outside the gene matches. The CDR3 totals 14 residues. CDR3 DNA sequence: TGTGCCAGCAGCTTGTTGCGGGGGGCCTACGAGCAGTACTTC. Translation gives CASSLLRGAYEQYF.

This clonotype was counted between two and nine times. The V call is TRBV5-1, the J call TRBJ2-3, with TRBD2 matching over 10 bases. Germline CDR1 is SGHRS and CDR2 is YFSETQ. This CDR3 has 19 amino acids. The trim removed 0 bases at V and 6 bases at J, leaving 16 bases unmatched. This CDR3 reads CASSLGPGRTSGAGDTQYF. The CDR3 DNA reads TGCGCCAGCAGCTTGGGGCCCGGCAGGACTAGCGGCGCGGGGGATACGCAGTATTTT. The full variable domain, its missing parts supplied by reference TRBV5-1 and TRBJ2-3, is KAGVTQTPRYLIKTRGQQVTLSCSPISGHRSVSWYQQTPGQGLQFLFEYFSETQRNKGNFPGRFSGRQFSNSRSEMNVSTLELGDSALYLCASSLGPGRTSGAGDTQYFGPGTRLTVL.